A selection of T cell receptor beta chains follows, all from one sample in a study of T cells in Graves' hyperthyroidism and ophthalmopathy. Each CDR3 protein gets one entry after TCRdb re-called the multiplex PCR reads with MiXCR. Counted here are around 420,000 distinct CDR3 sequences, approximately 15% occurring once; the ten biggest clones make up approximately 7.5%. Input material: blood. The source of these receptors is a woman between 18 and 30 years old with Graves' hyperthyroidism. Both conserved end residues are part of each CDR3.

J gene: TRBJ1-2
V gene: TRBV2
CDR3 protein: CASPTSYGYTF

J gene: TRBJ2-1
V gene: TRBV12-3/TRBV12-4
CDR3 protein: CASSLEGLNSYNEQFF

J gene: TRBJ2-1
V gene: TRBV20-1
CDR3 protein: CSALRLAGSNEQFF

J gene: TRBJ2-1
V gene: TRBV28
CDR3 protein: CASSETGGPNEQFF

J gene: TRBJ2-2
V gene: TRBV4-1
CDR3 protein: CASSQGDRTGELFF

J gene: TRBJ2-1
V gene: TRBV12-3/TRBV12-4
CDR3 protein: CASSLAGLSNEQFF

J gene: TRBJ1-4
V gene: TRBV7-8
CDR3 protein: CASSLDRGRDEKLFF

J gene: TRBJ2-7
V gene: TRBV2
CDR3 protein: CASSKRDFAYEQYF

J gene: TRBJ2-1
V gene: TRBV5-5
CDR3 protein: CASSLGAANEQFF

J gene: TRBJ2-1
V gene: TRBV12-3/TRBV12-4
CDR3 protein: CAYSMGGTTYNEQFF

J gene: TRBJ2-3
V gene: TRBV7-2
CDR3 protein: CASSSLGRDTQYF

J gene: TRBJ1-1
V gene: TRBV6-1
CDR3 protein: CASTLRARTEAFF

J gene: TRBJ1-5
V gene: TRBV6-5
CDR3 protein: CASSYIPHQPQHF

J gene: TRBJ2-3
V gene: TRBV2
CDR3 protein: CASGTSEGTQYF

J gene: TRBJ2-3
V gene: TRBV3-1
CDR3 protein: CASSQGVGLAGMTDTQYF

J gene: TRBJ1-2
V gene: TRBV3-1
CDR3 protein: CASSQGVDLSIRGYTF

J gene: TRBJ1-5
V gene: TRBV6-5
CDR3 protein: CASSYEGNNQPQHF

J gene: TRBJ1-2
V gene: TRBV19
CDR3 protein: CASSIPVHSTGYTF

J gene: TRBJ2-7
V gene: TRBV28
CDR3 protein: CASLMTDSYEQYF

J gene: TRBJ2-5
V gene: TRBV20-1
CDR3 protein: CSARAGTGAGETQYF